This TCR beta chain was documented in a study of T cells in Graves' hyperthyroidism and ophthalmopathy (dated by TCRdb to between 2019 and 2020). Background for the entire study: To identify distinguishing TCR V-J signatures, a discovery cohort of 95 to 100 patients was used, comprising 40 to 45 with Graves' ophthalmopathy and 57 with stable Graves' hyperthyroidism. Prospective prediction of ophthalmopathy was tested in an independent validation cohort consisting of roughly 19 hyperthyroidism patients and some 16 patients who later progressed to ophthalmopathy. For training and testing, the 95 to 100 patients in the discovery cohort were randomly divided in a 7:3 ratio. In over five Graves' hyperthyroidism patients, the study also compared T-cell repertoires from thyroid tissue with T-cell repertoires from blood. After blood sampling, hyperthyroidism patients were treated with methimazole at a starting dose of 30 mg daily, and ophthalmopathy patients were treated with high-dose intravenous methylprednisolone. The paper reports TCR Vbeta CDR3 sequencing of over 130 peripheral blood samples: approximately 41 ophthalmopathy, under 80 hyperthyroidism and 17 progressor patients. Broader findings and caveats from the paper: Sample size was not statistically predetermined, and investigators were not blinded to group allocation. Ophthalmopathy was separated from stable hyperthyroidism by a 13 V-J signature model, with around 90% sensitivity and about 81% specificity obtained in cross-validation and 80%/75% obtained in testing. During validation, the model predicted progression to ophthalmopathy a median of approximately 6 months ahead of onset, with more than 55% sensitivity and 72% to 80% specificity. Blood samples also contained most of the expanded thyroid clonotypes (frequency above 0.001), which suggests that blood repertoires may reflect thyroid immune responses.

This clonotype was counted many times. Its antigen specificity is not known. No per-base quality is available; no much larger clone lies one base away. Exclusion was applied to patients with uncontrolled infections, other autoimmune diseases, pregnancy or lactation. Diagnoses were based on clinical symptoms, serum thyroxine and TRAb, thyroid ultrasound and orbital computed tomography. Trizol reagent was used to extract total RNA, and RNA quality was then checked on an Agilent 2100 Bioanalyzer. TCR beta CDR3 regions were amplified from RNA transcripts. The TCR CDR3 was subjected to a first round of RT-PCR using the HTBI primer set and the Qiagen OneStep RT-PCR kit. Libraries were constructed in a second round of multiplex PCR, after which size selection and purification were performed. Libraries were sequenced paired-end with 100 bp reads on an Illumina HiSeq2000. As for the authors' bioinformatics: SOAPnuke was used to process the raw data, throwing out any read that contained adapters or uncalled bases, had a mean Phred below 15, or lacked an exact constant-primer or identifier match. High-quality paired reads were merged with COPE v1.2.5, and unique nucleotide sequences were defined as clonotypes. MiTCR v1.1 was used to align clonotypes to the IMGT TRBV, TRBD and TRBJ reference segments. Only V-J combinations with frequency above 0.0001, covering approximately 99% of repertoires, were analysed. A TCS score was defined as the ratio of F50 (clonal expansion) to E x V (chaos), with BLOSUM62-based TCRdist applied between CDR3 peptides within each V-J. Welch's t-statistics and random forest reduced around 520 V-J features to 10 to 15, which were used in a naive Bayes classifier (R e1071). The similarity between thyroid and blood repertoires was quantified using the Morisita-Horn index. TCRdb handled the public reads itself, with Q25 trimming in fastp and clone calling in MiXCR, and kept productive beta chains. One record per CDR3 amino acid sequence lists the most common genes and DNA. TCRdb assigned the V and J calls; the authors' analysis was not used. In this sample the table shows roughly 500,000 distinct CDR3 sequences, just over 45% of which occur a single time. Clones ranked in the top ten supply roughly 19% of the sample.

The junction shows trimming of 1 base on V and 8 bases on J, plus 12 bases between the germline ends. Reading the germline V gene gives CDR1 MGHRA and CDR2 YSYEKL. The CDR3 spans 13 residues, from the cysteine through the phenylalanine. Here the CDR3 DNA is all that survives: 39 bases in frame from base 1. The receptor was isolated from an adult woman with Graves' disease, either hyperthyroidism or ophthalmopathy (not recorded which). The specimen was peripheral blood or thyroid tissue (not recorded which). The sequence is built from TRBV4-1 and TRBJ2-7, with no D gene named confidently. The CDR3: CASSQVMAIKQYF. In nucleotides, the sequence is TGCGCCAGCAGCCAAGTAATGGCTATTAAGCAGTACTTC.